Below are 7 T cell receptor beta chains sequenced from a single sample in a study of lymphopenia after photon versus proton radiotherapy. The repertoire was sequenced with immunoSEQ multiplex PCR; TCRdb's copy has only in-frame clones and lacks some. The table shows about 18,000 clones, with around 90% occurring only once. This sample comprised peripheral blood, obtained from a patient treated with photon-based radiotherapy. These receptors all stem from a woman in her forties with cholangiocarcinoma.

For the CDR3, the DNA is TGTGCCAGCAGCTTATTGGGTGGAGGGGGCACAGATACGCAGTATTTT. Encoded protein: CASSLLGGGGTDTQYF. This rearrangement joins TRBV7-3 to TRBJ2-3, with D perhaps matching TRBD2 (6 bases). The CDR3 sequence is 16 residues long. The V and J ends lost 2 bases and 1 base respectively, with 13 bases between them. Germline V gives CDR1 SGHTA, CDR2 FQGTGA.

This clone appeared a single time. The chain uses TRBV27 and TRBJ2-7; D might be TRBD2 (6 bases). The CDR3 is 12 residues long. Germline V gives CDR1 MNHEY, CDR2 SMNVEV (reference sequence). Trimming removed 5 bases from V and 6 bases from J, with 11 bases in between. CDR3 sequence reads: CASSRPEGEQYF. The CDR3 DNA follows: TGTGCCAGCAGTCGCCCGGAGGGCGAGCAGTACTTC.

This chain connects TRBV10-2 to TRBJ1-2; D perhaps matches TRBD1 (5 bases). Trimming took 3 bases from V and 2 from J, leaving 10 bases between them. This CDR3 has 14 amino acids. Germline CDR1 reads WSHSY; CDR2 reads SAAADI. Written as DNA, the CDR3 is TGCGCCAGCAGTGAAGGGACGAGAAACTATGGCTACACCTTC. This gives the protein CASSEGTRNYGYTF.

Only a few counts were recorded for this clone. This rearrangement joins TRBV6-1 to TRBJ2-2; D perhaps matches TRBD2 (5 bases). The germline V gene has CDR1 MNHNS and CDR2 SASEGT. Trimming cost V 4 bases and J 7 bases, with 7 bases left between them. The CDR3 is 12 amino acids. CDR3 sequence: CASSGRGGELFF. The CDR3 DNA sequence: TGTGCCAGCAGTGGACGGGGCGGGGAGCTGTTTTTT.

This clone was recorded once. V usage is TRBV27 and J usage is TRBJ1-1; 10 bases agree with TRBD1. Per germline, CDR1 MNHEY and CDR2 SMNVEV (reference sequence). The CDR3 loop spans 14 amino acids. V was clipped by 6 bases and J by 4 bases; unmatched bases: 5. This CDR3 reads CASRGTGVTTEAFF. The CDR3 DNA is TGTGCCAGCAGAGGGACAGGGGTTACCACTGAAGCTTTCTTT.

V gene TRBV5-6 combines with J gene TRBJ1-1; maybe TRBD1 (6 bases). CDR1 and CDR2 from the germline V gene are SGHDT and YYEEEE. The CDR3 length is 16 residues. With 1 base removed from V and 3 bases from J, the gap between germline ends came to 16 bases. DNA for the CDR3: TGTGCCAGCAGCTTGAAGACAGGCACGCAAGACACTGAAGCTTTCTTT. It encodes CASSLKTGTQDTEAFF.

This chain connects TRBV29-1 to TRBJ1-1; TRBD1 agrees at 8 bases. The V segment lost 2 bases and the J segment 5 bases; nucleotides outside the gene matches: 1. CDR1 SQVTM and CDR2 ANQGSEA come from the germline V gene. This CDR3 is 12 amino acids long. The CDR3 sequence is CSVETGGTEAFF. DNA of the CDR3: TGCAGCGTTGAAACAGGGGGAACTGAAGCTTTCTTT.